The T cell receptor (beta chain) under discussion was sequenced for a study of identical twins. Findings and limits, study-wide: The abundant beta clonotypes from cord blood had fewer insertions, and memory repertoires had none of this.

V was clipped by 4 bases and J by 0 bases, with 11 bases between them. CDR1 SGDLS and CDR2 YYNGEE come from the germline V gene. CDR3 length equals 15 residues. Regarding this clonotype: Its target is unknown.

MiXCR, run by TCRdb on the 5' RACE reads, gives a single entry per CDR3 protein. Of fewer than 350,000 distinct CDR3 sequences listed, under 9.5% were seen once; the top ten hold 2.1%. Separately, the same data were catalogued under a study of yellow fever vaccine responses in identical twins. That investigation notes: Twins' T cell vaccine responses reportedly looked partly convergent, partly personalized.

This chain joins TRBV9 and TRBJ1-3; the D is unclear. Specimen: memory (CD45RO+) T cells sorted from blood. This sequence originates from a woman aged 18-29 years in good health. The CDR3 coding sequence is TGTGCCAGCAGCCCCCGGACTGACTCTGGAAACACCATATATTTT. Translating gives CASSPRTDSGNTIYF.